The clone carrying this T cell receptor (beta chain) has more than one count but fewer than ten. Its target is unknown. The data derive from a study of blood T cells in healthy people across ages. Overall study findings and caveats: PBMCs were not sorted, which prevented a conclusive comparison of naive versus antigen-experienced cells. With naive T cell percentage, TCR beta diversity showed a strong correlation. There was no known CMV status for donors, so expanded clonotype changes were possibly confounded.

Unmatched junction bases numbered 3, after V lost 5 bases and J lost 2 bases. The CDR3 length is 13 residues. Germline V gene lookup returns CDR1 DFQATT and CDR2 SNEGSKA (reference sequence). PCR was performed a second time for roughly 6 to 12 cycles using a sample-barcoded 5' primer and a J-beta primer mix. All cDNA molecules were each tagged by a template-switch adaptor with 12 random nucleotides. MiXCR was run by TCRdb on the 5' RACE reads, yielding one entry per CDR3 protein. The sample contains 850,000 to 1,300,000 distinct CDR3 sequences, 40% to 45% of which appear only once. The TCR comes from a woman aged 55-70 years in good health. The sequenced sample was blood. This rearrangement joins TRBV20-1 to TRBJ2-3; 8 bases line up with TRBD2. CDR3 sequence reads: CSAGAGATDTQYF. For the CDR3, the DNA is TGCAGTGCTGGAGCGGGAGCCACAGATACGCAGTATTTT.